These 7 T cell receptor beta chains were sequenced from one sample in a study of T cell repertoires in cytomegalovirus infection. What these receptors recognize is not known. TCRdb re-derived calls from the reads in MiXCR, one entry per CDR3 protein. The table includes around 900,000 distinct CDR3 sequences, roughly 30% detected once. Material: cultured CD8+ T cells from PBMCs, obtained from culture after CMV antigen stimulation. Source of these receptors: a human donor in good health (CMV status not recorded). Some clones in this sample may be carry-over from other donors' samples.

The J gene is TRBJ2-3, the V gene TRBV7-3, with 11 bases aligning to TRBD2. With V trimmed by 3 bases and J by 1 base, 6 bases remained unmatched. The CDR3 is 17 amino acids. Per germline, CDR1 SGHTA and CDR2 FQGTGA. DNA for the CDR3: TGTGCCAGCAGCTTGGTAGCGGGGGGGAGGGGCACAGATACGCAGTATTTT. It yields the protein CASSLVAGGRGTDTQYF.

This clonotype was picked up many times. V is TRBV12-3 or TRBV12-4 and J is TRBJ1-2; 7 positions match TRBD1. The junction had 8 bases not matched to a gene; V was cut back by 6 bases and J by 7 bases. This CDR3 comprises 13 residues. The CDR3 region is CASRPTGIGGYTF. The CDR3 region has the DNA TGTGCCAGCAGGCCGACAGGGATCGGTGGCTACACCTTC.

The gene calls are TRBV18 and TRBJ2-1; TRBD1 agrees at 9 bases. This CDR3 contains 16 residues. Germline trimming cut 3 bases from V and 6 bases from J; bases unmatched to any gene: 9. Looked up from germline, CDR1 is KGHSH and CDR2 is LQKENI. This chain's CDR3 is CASSPSWDREINEQFF. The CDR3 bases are TGTGCCAGCTCACCTAGCTGGGACAGGGAAATCAATGAGCAGTTCTTC. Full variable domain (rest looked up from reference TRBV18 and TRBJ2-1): NAGVMQNPRHLVRRRGQEARLRCSPMKGHSHVYWYRQLPEEGLKFMVYLQKENIIDESGMPKERFSAEFPKEGPSILRIQQVVRGDSAAYFCASSPSWDREINEQFFGPGTRLTVL.

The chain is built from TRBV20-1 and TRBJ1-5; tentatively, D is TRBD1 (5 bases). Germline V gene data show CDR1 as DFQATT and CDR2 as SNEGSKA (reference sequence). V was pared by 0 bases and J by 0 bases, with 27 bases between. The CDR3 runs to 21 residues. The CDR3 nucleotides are TGCAGTGCTAGAGACTACGATTGGGACCATCCAGACGGTTATAGCAATCAGCCCCAGCATTTT. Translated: CSARDYDWDHPDGYSNQPQHF.

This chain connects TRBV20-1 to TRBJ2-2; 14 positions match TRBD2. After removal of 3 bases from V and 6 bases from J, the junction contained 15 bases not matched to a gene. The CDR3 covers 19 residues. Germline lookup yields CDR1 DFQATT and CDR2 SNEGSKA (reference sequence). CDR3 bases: TGCAGTGCTAGCGCCACGGGACTAGCGGGGGCCTGGAGGGCCGGGGAGCTGTTTTTT. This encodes CSASATGLAGAWRAGELFF.

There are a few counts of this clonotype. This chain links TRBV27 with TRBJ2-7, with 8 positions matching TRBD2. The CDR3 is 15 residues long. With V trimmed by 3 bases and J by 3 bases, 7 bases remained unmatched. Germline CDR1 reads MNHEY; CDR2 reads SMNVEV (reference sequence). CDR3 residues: CASSLVGRGDYEQYF. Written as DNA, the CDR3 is TGTGCCAGCAGTTTGGTCGGGCGGGGGGACTACGAGCAGTACTTC.

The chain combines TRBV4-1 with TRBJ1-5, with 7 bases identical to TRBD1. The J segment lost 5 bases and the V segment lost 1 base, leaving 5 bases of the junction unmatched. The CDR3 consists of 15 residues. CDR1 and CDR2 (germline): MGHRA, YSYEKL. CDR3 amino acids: CASSQATGFDQPQHF. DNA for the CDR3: TGCGCCAGCAGCCAAGCGACAGGGTTCGATCAGCCCCAGCATTTT.